One and the same sample provided the 12 T cell receptor beta chains below, sequenced in a study of PD-L1 blockade in urothelial cancer. The protocol was immunoSEQ multiplex PCR, while the TCRdb copy is restricted to in-frame clones and leaves out a portion. Found here are 750 to 950 clones, about a third of them singletons; the top ten hold about 11%. Sequenced material: tumor tissue, taken before atezolizumab (anti-PD-L1) treatment. The receptor source for this set is a man aged 50-60 years with urothelial cancer.

This clone occurred a few times. The chain recombines TRBV28 with TRBJ2-7; the D gene is possibly TRBD2 (7 bases). The ends were cut back, 8 bases at V and 2 bases at J, with 16 bases in the middle. CDR3 length: 14 amino acids. Germline CDR1 MDHEN, CDR2 SYDVKM. The CDR3 DNA reads as TGTGCCAGCTGGGGGGGCGGGCGAACCTACGAGCAGTACGTC. Translation gives CASWGGGRTYEQYV.

This clone is termed large. V is TRBV11-3 and J is TRBJ1-4; 9 nucleotides match TRBD1. This CDR3 region has 15 residues. CDR1 and CDR2 from the germline V gene are SGHNT and YENEEA. V trimming: 5 bases; J trimming: 8 bases; junction bases outside the gene matches: 9. The CDR3 nucleotides read TGTGCCAGCAGCCCGGACAGGGGATGGAGGGAAAAACTGTTTTTT. Translated, it gives CASSPDRGWREKLFF.

This clone was seen a single time. This sequence joins TRBV10-2 and TRBJ2-7, with TRBD2 as a possible D gene (6 bases). Germline V gene lookup returns CDR1 WSHSY and CDR2 SAAADI. The CDR3 length is 14 residues. V was clipped by 5 bases and J by 1 base, with 12 bases between them. The CDR3: CASSNIAGSYEQYV. DNA for the CDR3: TGCGCCAGCAGTAACATTGCGGGATCCTACGAGCAGTACGTC.

This rearrangement joins TRBV11-3 to TRBJ1-1; no definite D call. Trimming stripped 2 bases from V and 1 base from J, with 8 bases between. CDR3 size: 14 residues. Germline V gene lookup returns CDR1 SGHNT and CDR2 YENEEA. The CDR3 DNA follows: TGTGCCAGCAGCTTACCCCGCCAGAACACTGAAGCTTTCTTT. This encodes CASSLPRQNTEAFF.

This chain connects TRBV28 to TRBJ1-6; 8 nucleotides agree with TRBD1. Germline assignment: CDR1 MDHEN and CDR2 SYDVKM. V was clipped by 6 bases and J by 10 bases; unmatched bases: 11. The CDR3 runs 15 residues. The CDR3 here is CASRYTGGRESPLHF. CDR3 DNA: TGTGCCAGCAGATACACAGGGGGGCGCGAGTCACCCCTCCACTTT.

Only a few counts were recorded for this clone. V usage is TRBV9 and J usage is TRBJ1-3; a weak D match, TRBD1 (5 bases). The CDR3 totals 14 residues. Germline V gene sequence: CDR1 SGDLS, CDR2 YYNGEE. Deletions cut 4 bases from V and 4 bases from J, with 12 bases between. CDR3 sequence reads: CASSSPGLGNTIYF. CDR3 DNA: TGTGCCAGCAGCTCCCCGGGGCTAGGAAACACCATATATTTT.

The rearrangement links TRBV29-1 to TRBJ2-3; no firm D call. Germline V gives CDR1 SQVTM, CDR2 ANQGSEA. V was cut by 4 bases and J by 3 bases, with 14 bases left in between. There are 14 residues in the CDR3. The CDR3 protein is CSVASLRATDTQYF. The CDR3 DNA reads TGCAGCGTTGCGTCACTCCGGGCGACAGATACGCAGTATTTT.

This clone was observed a few times. The chain combines TRBV9 with TRBJ1-1; D is possibly TRBD1 (6 bases). Germline V gene sequence: CDR1 SGDLS, CDR2 YYNGEE. Trimming took 5 bases from V and 0 from J, leaving 11 bases between them. The CDR3 is 14 amino acids. DNA of the CDR3: TGTGCCAGCAGAGCGCAGGGGTTGAACACTGAAGCTTTCTTT. Translating gives CASRAQGLNTEAFF.

V and J are TRBV18 and TRBJ1-2; perhaps TRBD1 as D (6 bases). The CDR3 loop spans 14 amino acids. Germline V gene data show CDR1 as KGHSH and CDR2 as LQKENI. Trimming stripped 4 bases from V and 8 bases from J, with 17 bases between. The CDR3 region is CASSRLEGGSGYTF. The CDR3 DNA sequence: TGTGCCAGCTCACGCCTAGAGGGGGGTAGCGGCTACACCTTC. The entire variable domain, with the rest obtained from reference TRBV18 and TRBJ1-2, is as follows: NAGVMQNPRHLVRRRGQEARLRCSPMKGHSHVYWYRQLPEEGLKFMVYLQKENIIDESGMPKERFSAEFPKEGPSILRIQQVVRGDSAAYFCASSRLEGGSGYTFGSGTRLTVV.

The gene calls are TRBV6-8 and TRBJ2-7; D tentatively fits TRBD1 or TRBD2 (6 bases each). The V end lost 6 bases, the J end lost 2 bases, and 14 bases lay between the germline ends. The CDR3 contains 14 residues. CDR1 MNHGY and CDR2 SAAAGT come from the germline V gene. This CDR3 reads CASSRTRGAYEQYV. The CDR3 bases are TGTGCCAGCAGCCGCACTAGGGGGGCCTACGAGCAGTACGTC.

This clone was counted a few times. The chain has TRBV7-7 and TRBJ1-1, with a weak D call TRBD1 (5 bases). Germline lookup yields CDR1 SSHAT and CDR2 FNYEAQ (reference sequence). Trimming cost V 3 bases and J 4 bases, with 12 bases left between them. The CDR3 extends over 14 amino acids. For the CDR3, the DNA is TGTGCCAGCAGCTTGGAAGGGGTGGGCACTGAAGCTTTCTTT. Its translation: CASSLEGVGTEAFF. Full variable domain (remainder filled in from reference TRBV7-7 and TRBJ1-1): GAGVSQSPRYKVTKRGQDVTLRCDPISSHATLYWYQQALGQGPEFLTYFNYEAQPDKSGLPSDRFSAERPEGSISTLTIQRTEQRDSAMYRCASSLEGVGTEAFFGQGTRLTVV.

About this clone: Because it lacks the conserved phenylalanine or tryptophan at the end, this CDR3 is likely a read error. The rearrangement uses TRBV28 and TRBJ2-7, with 8 bases identical to TRBD1. Germline V lookup: CDR1 MDHEN, CDR2 SYDVKM. J was trimmed by 3 bases and V by 8 bases; bases with no gene match: 3. The CDR3 is 12 residues long. CDR3 sequence: CASGDRGYEQYI. The CDR3 DNA reads as TGTGCCAGCGGAGACAGGGGCTACGAGCAGTACATC.